Shown below are 11 T cell receptor beta chains from a single sample sequenced in a study of blood T cell repertoires in COVID-19. Using immunoSEQ multiplex PCR, the repertoire was profiled, and TCRdb retains in-frame clones only, with some absent. The data hold around 200,000 clones, with 80% observed a single time. The sample comprised PBMCs or T cells enriched from blood (not recorded which). The receptors derive from a woman between 40 and 55 years old with acute COVID-19.

The gene calls are TRBV3-1 (or the pseudogene TRBV3-2) and TRBJ2-2, with 10 bases that match TRBD1. J gave up 0 bases and V 3 bases, and 1 base lay outside the gene matches. CDR3 length: 16 residues. Germline assignment: CDR1 LGHDT and CDR2 YNNKEL (reference sequence). The CDR3, as DNA: TGTGCCAGCAGCCACGGGACAGGGGCGAACACCGGGGAGCTGTTTTTT. It yields the protein CASSHGTGANTGELFF.

The V and J genes are TRBV6-5 and TRBJ1-1, with 7 bases aligning to TRBD1. The germline gives CDR1 MNHEY, CDR2 SVGAGI. The CDR3 has 14 residues. V lost 7 bases, J lost 1 base, and 6 bases stayed unmatched. This chain's CDR3 is CASNPWDRNTEAFF. The CDR3 DNA follows: TGTGCCAGCAACCCCTGGGACAGGAACACTGAAGCTTTCTTT.

The sample holds one count of this clone. The same CDR3 is also encoded by other DNA sequences in this sample. The genes are TRBV7-2 and TRBJ1-3, with 7 bases aligning to TRBD1. The CDR3 runs 14 residues. CDR1 is SGHTA and CDR2 is FQGNSA in the germline V gene. Losses at the gene ends were 3 bases for V and 2 bases for J; bases not matched to a gene: 1. This chain's CDR3 is CASSLRGPGNTIYF. In DNA form, the CDR3 reads TGTGCCAGCAGCTTGAGGGGGCCTGGAAACACCATATATTTT.

This chain uses TRBV6-1 with TRBJ2-3; 14 bases align to TRBD2. The germline CDR1 and CDR2 sequences are MNHNS and SASEGT. The CDR3 has 17 amino acids. Trimming took 1 base from V and 1 from J; bases not matched to a gene: 1. The CDR3 loop is CASSEGLAGGGTDTQYF. CDR3 nucleotides: TGTGCCAGCAGTGAAGGACTAGCGGGGGGGGGCACAGATACGCAGTATTTT.

This chain links TRBV12-3 or TRBV12-4 with TRBJ1-5, with D hard to call. The V end was cut by 1 base, the J end by 4 bases, with 5 bases between. The CDR3 sequence is 13 residues long. The CDR3 sequence is CASSLGVNQPQHF. Here the CDR3 DNA reads TGTGCCAGCAGTTTAGGAGTTAATCAGCCCCAGCATTTT.

The V and J genes are TRBV7-2 and TRBJ1-5; 11 bases map to TRBD1. Germline V gene sequence: CDR1 SGHTA, CDR2 FQGNSA. The CDR3 spans 15 residues. V dropped 4 bases and J dropped 4; count of bases not matched to a gene: 3. The CDR3: CASSYGTGGNQPQHF. CDR3 sequence (DNA): TGTGCCAGCAGCTACGGGACAGGGGGTAATCAGCCCCAGCATTTT.

The V call is TRBV11-2, the J call TRBJ1-4; maybe TRBD1 (5 bases). Looked up from germline, CDR1 is SGHAT and CDR2 is FQNNGV. The ends were cut back, 5 bases at V and 4 bases at J, with 14 bases in the middle. The CDR3 is 15 amino acids. CDR3 nucleotides: TGTGCCAGCAGCCGTGTGGGGCTTTTTAATGAAAAACTGTTTTTT. It yields the protein CASSRVGLFNEKLFF.

V and J are TRBV4-1 and TRBJ1-1; D not resolved. In germline, CDR1 is MGHRA, CDR2 YSYEKL. This CDR3 comprises 14 residues. V was trimmed by 0 bases and J by 2 bases, leaving 7 bases between them. The CDR3 DNA is TGCGCCAGCAGCCAAGAGTGGCTCAACACTGAAGCTTTCTTT. Its translation is CASSQEWLNTEAFF.

The table lists this clone with a count of one. DNA of the CDR3: TGTGCCAGCAGCCCCTCGACCAGGGGCCCCTACGAGCAGTACTTC. Encoded protein: CASSPSTRGPYEQYF. The genes are TRBV3-1 (or the pseudogene TRBV3-2) and TRBJ2-7, with a weak D call TRBD1 (6 bases). Germline-derived CDR1 and CDR2 are LGHDT and YNNKEL (reference sequence). The V and J ends lost 4 bases and 2 bases respectively, with 15 bases between them. The length of the CDR3 is 15 residues.

This clone was recorded a few times. This chain links TRBV5-5 with TRBJ1-1; 8 positions match TRBD1. The CDR3 is 14 amino acids. Trimming at V came to 5 bases and at J to 1 base, leaving 4 bases not matched to a gene. Germline assignment: CDR1 SGHKS and CDR2 YYEKEE (reference sequence). CDR3 in DNA: TGTGCCAGCAGTACCGGACAGGGGAACACTGAAGCTTTCTTT. It translates to CASSTGQGNTEAFF.

V is TRBV30 and J is TRBJ1-5; 7 nucleotides agree with TRBD1. After removal of 6 bases from V and 1 base from J, the junction contained 3 bases not matched to a gene. The CDR3 has 13 amino acids. Germline V gene lookup returns CDR1 GTSNPN and CDR2 SVGIG (reference sequence). CDR3 bases: TGTGCCTGCCAAGGGGGCAGCAATCAGCCCCAGCATTTT. Amino acids: CACQGGSNQPQHF.